These T cell receptor beta chains were read from a single sample in a study of T cell responses to AZD1222 COVID-19 vaccine. Repertoires were generated with immunoSEQ multiplex PCR, while TCRdb's copy carries only in-frame clones and drops some. The sample holds tens of thousands of clones; around 88% are singletons and the top ten take roughly 9.4%. Sequences were derived from peripheral blood, sampled on day 0 of AZD1222 vaccination. The receptors were gathered from an adult in good health. Each CDR3 is given with its conserved first and last residue. D genes are given only for firm matches. Size values are once, few and many counts, or a class for expanded clones, and some rows have none.

D gene	V gene	J gene	clone size	CDR3 protein	CDR3 DNA
NA	TRBV5-6	TRBJ2-5	NA	CASSLSQFGETQYF	TGTGCCAGCAGCTTGAGCCAGTTCGGAGAGACCCAGTACTTC
NA	TRBV7-7	TRBJ1-1	NA	CASSLLGPGLGTEAFF	TGTGCTAGCAGCTTATTGGGGCCAGGGTTGGGGACTGAAGCTTTCTTT
TRBD1	TRBV5-4	TRBJ1-1	NA	CASSFVSGQGNTEAFF	TGTGCCAGCAGCTTTGTATCGGGACAGGGGAACACTGAAGCTTTCTTT
NA	TRBV29-1	TRBJ1-2	once	CSPGWGAVRGGYTF	TGCAGCCCTGGTTGGGGTGCAGTAAGGGGTGGCTACACCTTC
TRBD1	TRBV7-9	TRBJ2-7	NA	CASEGQGPYEQYF	TGTGCCAGCGAGGGACAGGGGCCCTACGAGCAGTACTTC
TRBD1	TRBV2	TRBJ1-6	NA	CSSKQQGTYNSPLHF	TGCTCCAGCAAACAACAGGGGACCTATAATTCACCCCTCCACTTT
TRBD1	TRBV6-5	TRBJ1-2	few	CASSYAESGGYGYTF	TGTGCCAGCAGTTATGCCGAATCAGGGGGCTATGGCTACACCTTC
TRBD2	TRBV10-1	TRBJ2-7	NA	CARGLAGPISYEQYF	TGCGCCAGGGGACTAGCGGGGCCAATCTCCTACGAGCAGTACTTC
NA	TRBV9	TRBJ2-7	NA	CASSVDIGAVSYEQYF	TGTGCCAGCAGCGTAGACATAGGAGCAGTTTCCTACGAGCAGTACTTC
NA	TRBV2	TRBJ2-2	NA	CASKRTANTGELFF	TGTGCCAGCAAAAGGACAGCGAACACCGGGGAGCTGTTTTTT
NA	TRBV7-3	TRBJ1-1	NA	CASSLVLLGDTEAFF	TGTGCCAGCAGCTTAGTCCTTTTAGGGGACACTGAAGCTTTCTTT
NA	TRBV9	TRBJ1-6	NA	CASSVEGGNNSPLHF	TGTGCCAGCAGCGTAGAAGGCGGTAATAATTCACCCCTCCACTTT
NA	TRBV10-2	TRBJ1-3	NA	CASSESRSHSGNTIYF	TGCGCCAGCAGTGAGTCAAGGTCCCACTCTGGAAACACCATATATTTT
NA	TRBV5-1	TRBJ2-3	NA	CASSLVADPTDTQYF	TGCGCCAGCAGCTTGGTAGCAGACCCCACAGATACGCAGTATTTT
NA	TRBV7-2	TRBJ2-5	once	CATGQGWQETQYF	TGTGCCACCGGGCAGGGGTGGCAAGAGACCCAGTACTTC
TRBD1	TRBV5-5	TRBJ1-5	NA	CASSLVGTAGQPQHF	TGTGCCAGCAGCTTGGTGGGGACAGCGGGGCAGCCCCAGCATTTT
TRBD2	TRBV4-3	TRBJ2-2	NA	CASSQEGVGLGTGELFF	TGCGCCAGCAGCCAAGAGGGGGTCGGACTAGGGACCGGGGAGCTGTTTTTT
TRBD2	TRBV19	TRBJ2-5	NA	CASSTRGLAPETQYF	TGTGCCAGTAGTACCCGGGGACTAGCACCAGAGACCCAGTACTTC
TRBD2	TRBV5-4	TRBJ2-2	NA	CASSLLWEGTGELFF	TGTGCCAGCAGCTTGTTGTGGGAGGGCACCGGGGAGCTGTTTTTT
NA	TRBV6-5	TRBJ2-7	NA	CASSRETAYEQYF	TGTGCCAGCAGTCGTGAGACAGCCTACGAGCAGTACTTC
NA	TRBV4-3	TRBJ1-1	NA	CASIPTLGPNTEAFF	TGCGCCAGCATCCCGACCCTCGGCCCGAACACTGAAGCTTTCTTT
NA	TRBV30	TRBJ1-5	NA	CAWSDPQLNQPQHF	TGTGCCTGGAGTGACCCACAGCTCAATCAGCCCCAGCATTTT
NA	TRBV4-3	TRBJ2-1	NA	CASSPSFGTFLNNEQFF	TGCGCCAGCAGCCCCTCTTTCGGGACTTTCTTGAACAATGAGCAGTTCTTC
NA	TRBV10-3	TRBJ2-7	NA	CAITTGRGEQYF	TGTGCCATCACCACGGGCCGGGGCGAGCAGTACTTC
NA	TRBV6-5	TRBJ1-3	NA	CASSFVPGDTIYF	TGTGCCAGCAGTTTCGTTCCAGGGGACACCATATATTTT
TRBD2	TRBV5-1	TRBJ2-1	NA	CASSQTSGGASHNEQFF	TGCGCCAGCAGCCAGACTAGCGGGGGGGCCTCCCACAATGAGCAGTTCTTC
TRBD1	TRBV4-1	TRBJ2-1	NA	CASSQDRGTGQFF	TGCGCCAGCAGCCAAGATCGTGGGACAGGGCAGTTCTTC
NA	TRBV7-9	TRBJ2-3	NA	CASSLEIGGLTDTQYF	TGTGCCAGCAGCTTAGAAATCGGGGGGCTCACAGATACGCAGTATTTT
TRBD2	TRBV6-5	TRBJ2-7	NA	CASSLAGDYEQYF	TGTGCCAGCAGCTTAGCGGGAGATTACGAGCAGTACTTC
TRBD1	TRBV18	TRBJ1-5	NA	CASSPFTGTVSNQPQHF	TGTGCCAGCTCGCCGTTTACAGGGACAGTGAGCAATCAGCCCCAGCATTTT
TRBD1	TRBV5-1	TRBJ1-2	once	CASSGTGGPNYGYTF	TGCGCCAGCAGCGGGACAGGGGGCCCTAACTATGGCTACACCTTC
NA	TRBV2	TRBJ2-3	NA	CASSDRLVSTDTQYF	TGTGCCAGCAGTGATCGGCTAGTGAGCACAGATACGCAGTATTTT
TRBD2	TRBV7-3	TRBJ2-1	NA	CASSLVTASGSSYNEQFF	TGTGCCAGCAGCTTAGTTACGGCTAGCGGGAGCTCCTACAATGAGCAGTTCTTC
TRBD2	TRBV6-1	TRBJ2-1	NA	CASSDWGGSAGEQFF	TGTGCCAGCAGTGATTGGGGGGGTTCGGCGGGTGAGCAGTTCTTC
NA	TRBV21-1	TRBJ1-5	NA	CASSKVRTRGSNQPQHF	TGTGCCAGCAGCAAAGTTCGGACCAGGGGTAGCAATCAGCCCCAGCATTTT
NA	TRBV7-9	TRBJ2-1	NA	CASSFLAVYNEQFF	TGTGCCAGCAGCTTCCTTGCAGTTTACAATGAGCAGTTCTTC
NA	TRBV28	TRBJ2-1	NA	CASRGSESSYNEQFF	TGTGCCAGCAGGGGTAGCGAGAGCTCCTACAATGAGCAGTTCTTC
NA	TRBV11-2	TRBJ2-2	NA	CASSLVTTGELFF	TGTGCCAGCAGCTTAGTAACGACCGGGGAGCTGTTTTTT
NA	TRBV6-6	TRBJ2-2	many	CASGANTGELFF	TGTGCCAGCGGGGCGAACACCGGGGAGCTGTTTTTT
TRBD2	TRBV3-1/TRBV3-2	TRBJ2-3	NA	CASSHALAVTDTQYF	TGTGCCAGCAGCCATGCCCTAGCGGTGACAGATACGCAGTATTTT
NA	TRBV2	TRBJ1-2	NA	CASSKVRETNYGYTF	TGTGCCAGCAGTAAAGTCAGGGAGACTAACTATGGCTACACCTTC
NA	TRBV7-9	TRBJ2-7	once	CASSFYSKGPYEQYF	TGTGCCAGCAGCTTCTACTCCAAAGGCCCCTACGAGCAGTACTTC